This is a list of T cell receptor beta chains from one sample in a study of blood T cell repertoires in COVID-19. Libraries were prepared by immunoSEQ multiplex PCR; TCRdb keeps only in-frame clonotypes and omits some of them. The data show over 200,000 clones, 70% to 85% seen once. What was sequenced was PBMCs or T cells enriched from blood (not recorded which). These receptor sequences come from a man aged 55 to 70 who had recovered from COVID-19. CDR3s include the opening cysteine and the closing phenylalanine or tryptophan.

CASSIDRVTGELFF,TRBJ2-2,TRBV6-4
CASSYSGRDHNEQFF,TRBJ2-1,TRBV6-2/TRBV6-3
CASSLYTEAFF,TRBJ1-1,TRBV19
CSTSSGGGNEQFF,TRBJ2-1,TRBV29-1
CASRCRANEKLFF,TRBJ1-4,TRBV21-1
CASSAAAREKLFF,TRBJ1-4,TRBV28
CASSYGQGVNQPQHF,TRBJ1-5,TRBV6-2/TRBV6-3
CASSNQDRGRTEAFF,TRBJ1-1,TRBV7-2
CASSGPSADTQYF,TRBJ2-3,TRBV5-1
CASSLGSGSADTQYF,TRBJ2-3,TRBV7-6
CASSQAGQGYEKLFF,TRBJ1-4,TRBV3-1/TRBV3-2
CATSDFGQGGETQYF,TRBJ2-5,TRBV24-1
CASSLGLAEIQETQYF,TRBJ2-5,TRBV7-2
CASSSGPEQYF,TRBJ2-7,TRBV18
CSASQGALSTYEQYF,TRBJ2-7,TRBV20-1
CASSANSFQPQHF,TRBJ1-5,TRBV2
CAWTQRQGQTNTEAFF,TRBJ1-1,TRBV30
CASSIGTGRYEQYF,TRBJ2-7,TRBV6-5
CASSRDISYEQYF,TRBJ2-7,TRBV6-4
CASSQPGGYTEAFF,TRBJ1-1,TRBV3-1/TRBV3-2
CASSSLRDSGNTIYF,TRBJ1-3,TRBV7-8
CASSWGLAGGTYNEQFF,TRBJ2-1,TRBV5-6
CASSSGQNTGELFF,TRBJ2-2,TRBV18
CASTLPGQGYTGELFF,TRBJ2-2,TRBV5-1
CASSQQTAGTEAFF,TRBJ1-1,TRBV3-1/TRBV3-2
CATSSRDRRSPLHF,TRBJ1-6,TRBV15
CASSRGLAGGEYQETQYF,TRBJ2-5,TRBV5-6
CASSSRGPTEAFF,TRBJ1-1,TRBV19
CASSQERQLPQYF,TRBJ2-5,TRBV14
CASSELGGFGNQPQHF,TRBJ1-5,TRBV2
CATSRGERDPQEQYF,TRBJ2-7,TRBV15
CATSPGPQVRSYEQYF,TRBJ2-7,TRBV24-1
CASRSVSGVDTQYF,TRBJ2-3,TRBV5-1
CASSQDVSGGAWIQPQHF,TRBJ1-5,TRBV4-3
CAISESGTGRVDGYTF,TRBJ1-2,TRBV10-3
CASSLAPDSEQFF,TRBJ2-1,TRBV5-8
CASTAVLNDYEQYF,TRBJ2-7,TRBV7-9
CASSNRGLVGTEAFF,TRBJ1-1,TRBV5-1
CASSFRLGTGDNEQFF,TRBJ2-1,TRBV7-6
CASGDRGRGNIQYF,TRBJ2-4,TRBV6-5
CASSVAAPVSLAGGYNEQFF,TRBJ2-1,TRBV2
CAWSMLSSGNTIYF,TRBJ1-3,TRBV30
CASSMSVDREKLFF,TRBJ1-4,TRBV19
CASTSGLAGQETQYF,TRBJ2-5,TRBV10-1
CASSLFRQGDEKLFF,TRBJ1-4,TRBV6-6
CASSLQGVQETQYF,TRBJ2-5,TRBV5-8
CASSFSRDRGDGQPQHF,TRBJ1-5,TRBV5-5
CASSLATLAGVADTQYF,TRBJ2-3,TRBV5-4
CASSHSSGVNTEAFF,TRBJ1-1,TRBV5-1
CASSPTGADTQYF,TRBJ2-3,TRBV18
CASSLVGQNTEAFF,TRBJ1-1,TRBV7-8
CASGGTNQPQHF,TRBJ1-5,TRBV7-9
CSVQPTGGTVEAFF,TRBJ1-1,TRBV29-1